This T cell receptor beta chain was obtained from a study of a mutant IDH1 vaccine in newly diagnosed glioma. Across the study: The patients were given eight vaccinations, one each in weeks 1, 3, 5, 7, 11, 15, 19 and 23.

Regarding time point: week 11, during vaccination. Doses consisted of 300 ug of mutant IDH1 20-mer peptide each, paired with topical imiquimod. As regards this clone: Antigen unknown.

The CDR3 sequence is 14 residues long. From germline, CDR1 is SGHTA and CDR2 FQGNSA. Trimming removed 4 bases from V and 5 bases from J; junction bases left unmatched: 1. The repertoire was sequenced with immunoSEQ multiplex PCR; TCRdb's copy has only in-frame clones and lacks some. This sample has about 66,000 clones, with approximately 80% found just once. The sample consisted of PBMCs, taken from a glioma patient whose treatment included an IDH1 peptide vaccine. This chain connects TRBV7-2 to TRBJ2-3, with TRBD2 matching 12 bases. The TCR sequence derives from a man in his thirties or forties with glioma. CDR3 residues: CASSSSGGEDTQYF. CDR3 in DNA: TGTGCCAGCAGCTCTAGCGGGGGGGAAGATACGCAGTATTTT.